A single sample is the source of the 20 T cell receptor beta chains below, sequenced in a study of cytomegalovirus exposure and HLA in healthy donors. PCR used 60 Vbeta primers and 13 Jbeta primers. This table comes from immunoSEQ multiplex PCR, and its TCRdb copy is limited to in-frame clones, with some not included. The sample gives 120,000 or so clones, approximately 79% of which show up once; approximately 5.6% is in the top ten. The sequenced sample was PBMCs. The receptors stem from a man aged 30 to 39 in good health and CMV-seropositive.

V usage is TRBV23-1 and J usage is TRBJ1-2, with TRBD1 matching 10 bases. TRBV23-1 is sorted into the ORF group, with uncertain function. This CDR3 has 15 residues. The trim removed 0 bases at V and 2 bases at J, leaving 0 bases unmatched. The DNA of the CDR3 is TGCGCCAGCAGTCAATCGGGACAGGGGAACTATGGCTACACCTTC. Encoded protein: CASSQSGQGNYGYTF.

This chain joins TRBV5-1 and TRBJ2-1, with TRBD2 as a possible D gene (7 bases). There are 19 residues in the CDR3. Trimming shortened V by 1 base and J by 1 base, and 21 bases separated the two germline ends. From germline, CDR1 is SGHRS and CDR2 YFSETQ. The CDR3 protein is CASSLTSGGALGSYNEQFF. The CDR3 DNA sequence: TGCGCCAGCAGCTTGACTTCGGGGGGCGCCTTGGGATCCTACAATGAGCAGTTCTTC.

A remark on this clone: One end of the junction fails to match germline, which may point to a read error. This rearrangement joins TRBV7-9 to TRBJ1-2; the D gene is possibly TRBD1 (6 bases). Germline V gene sequence: CDR1 SEHNR, CDR2 FQNEAQ (reference sequence). CDR3 size: 12 residues. The CDR3 here is CSSGDTNYGYTF. For the CDR3, the DNA is TGTTCCAGCGGGGACACCAACTATGGCTACACCTTC.

Written as DNA, the CDR3 is TGTGCCAGCAGCGTTCGAGGCGCCCCGAACACCGGGGAGCTGTTTTTT. It encodes CASSVRGAPNTGELFF. This chain connects TRBV7-3 to TRBJ2-2, with no clear D. Germline loops: CDR1 SGHTA, CDR2 FQGTGA. V shed 5 bases and J shed 0 bases, with 13 bases lying between them. The CDR3 is 16 residues long.

As concerns this clone: Given the absence of the conserved phenylalanine or tryptophan at the CDR3 end, a read error is likely. The CDR3 bases are TGTGCCAGCAGCCAACAACAGGGGGATTCACCCCTCCACCTT. Protein: CASSQQQGDSPLHL. The chain links TRBV14 to TRBJ1-6, with 8 bases matching TRBD1. The CDR3 has 14 residues. Germline CDR1 reads SGHDN; CDR2 reads FVKESK. V dropped 2 bases and J dropped 8; count of bases not matched to a gene: 2.

This sequence joins TRBV25-1 and TRBJ2-7; 10 bases are a match to TRBD1. The CDR3 loop spans 16 amino acids. CDR1 and CDR2 (germline): MGHDK, SYGVNS. Trimming removed 4 bases from V and 5 bases from J; junction bases left unmatched: 11. The CDR3, as DNA: TGTGCCAGCAGTGTAGGCCCGGGACAGGGGCCCCACGAGCAGTACTTC. Translating it yields CASSVGPGQGPHEQYF.

This clone was recorded once. The chain has TRBV27 and TRBJ2-7; the match to TRBD1 covers 8 bases. J gave up 6 bases and V 4 bases, and 8 bases lay outside the gene matches. The germline gives CDR1 MNHEY, CDR2 SMNVEV (reference sequence). The CDR3 runs to 14 residues. The CDR3 nucleotides are TGTGCCAGCAGTTCCCCCGGGACAGGTAGCGAGCAGTACTTC. Residues: CASSSPGTGSEQYF.

The chain recombines TRBV18 with TRBJ2-6; TRBD1 matches at 8 bases. The length of the CDR3 is 16 residues. Germline V lookup: CDR1 KGHSH, CDR2 LQKENI. V trimming: 3 bases; J trimming: 1 base; junction bases outside the gene matches: 2. CDR3 protein: CASSPDRGSGANVLTF. CDR3 DNA: TGTGCCAGCTCACCTGACAGGGGATCTGGGGCCAACGTCCTGACTTTC.

The genes are TRBV10-1 and TRBJ1-1, with D possibly TRBD1 on 6 matching bases. V gave up 0 bases and J gave up 10 bases, with 12 bases separating them. Looked up from germline, CDR1 is WNHNN and CDR2 is SYGVQD (reference sequence). This CDR3 has 13 amino acids. CDR3 DNA: TGCGCCAGCAGTGAGTCCCAGGGACAAGGAGCTTTCTTT. It encodes CASSESQGQGAFF.

The rearrangement joins TRBV2 to TRBJ2-1; TRBD2 agrees at 9 bases. Germline CDR1 and CDR2: SNHLY and FYNNEI. The CDR3 totals 15 residues. J lost 8 bases, V lost 2 bases, and 7 bases had no gene match. CDR3 in DNA: TGTGCCAGCAGTGAACGGGCGGGGGGGGGCCATGAGCAGTTCTTC. The encoded protein is CASSERAGGGHEQFF.

The sample holds one count of this clone. The V and J genes are TRBV29-1 and TRBJ1-2, with TRBD1 identical over 7 bases. Germline trimming cut 3 bases from V and 7 bases from J; bases unmatched to any gene: 8. The CDR3 length is 13 residues. Germline CDR1 SQVTM, CDR2 ANQGSEA. CDR3 amino acids: CSVDRGGAGGYTF. In DNA, the CDR3 is TGCAGCGTTGACCGAGGGGGCGCAGGTGGCTACACCTTC.

The V and J genes are TRBV27 and TRBJ2-3; a weak D match, TRBD2 (6 bases). CDR1 is MNHEY and CDR2 is SMNVEV in the germline V gene (reference sequence). V lost 3 bases and J lost 5, with 12 bases in between. This CDR3 contains 14 residues. CDR3 in DNA: TGTGCCAGCAGTTTCGGGACTTGGAGAGATACGCAGTATTTT. It yields the protein CASSFGTWRDTQYF.

The chain joins TRBV19 to TRBJ1-2; 9 nucleotides match TRBD1. This CDR3 is built from 14 residues. Losses at the gene ends were 7 bases for V and 2 bases for J; bases not matched to a gene: 5. Germline lookup yields CDR1 LNHDA and CDR2 SQIVND (reference sequence). The CDR3: CASNRGRQNYGYTF. CDR3 DNA: TGTGCCAGTAACAGGGGGCGCCAAAACTATGGCTACACCTTC.

V usage is TRBV18 and J usage is TRBJ2-5; D perhaps matches TRBD2 (6 bases). Germline loops: CDR1 KGHSH, CDR2 LQKENI. The CDR3 totals 15 residues. V was cut by 3 bases and J by 5 bases, with 16 bases left in between. The CDR3 nucleotides are TGTGCCAGCTCACCGCGGACGGGAGAGTGGGAGACCCAGTACTTC. Translated: CASSPRTGEWETQYF.

This clone was seen a few times. V usage is TRBV29-1 and J usage is TRBJ2-3; possibly TRBD1 for D (6 bases). The germline V gene encodes CDR1 SQVTM and CDR2 ANQGSEA. V gave up 5 bases and J gave up 0 bases, with 12 bases separating them. This CDR3 has 14 amino acids. CDR3 protein: CSVPTRGSTDTQYF. CDR3 nucleotides: TGCAGCGTTCCTACCAGGGGAAGCACAGATACGCAGTATTTT.

The V call is TRBV6-5, the J call TRBJ1-1; no reliable D call. Germline V gives CDR1 MNHEY, CDR2 SVGAGI. CDR3 size: 13 residues. The V end lost 2 bases, the J end lost 5 bases, and 9 bases lay between the germline ends. The DNA for the CDR3 is TGTGCCAGCAGTTACGCCACGCAGACTGAAGCTTTCTTT. This sequence encodes CASSYATQTEAFF.

This chain uses TRBV10-1 with TRBJ2-7; tentatively, D is TRBD1 (5 bases). The CDR3 sequence is 13 residues long. Germline lookup yields CDR1 WNHNN and CDR2 SYGVQD (reference sequence). Trimming left V 2 bases short and J 3 bases short, with 8 bases between. As DNA, the CDR3 is TGCGCCAGCAGTGAGGCCAGGGACTACGAGCAGTACTTC. Translated: CASSEARDYEQYF.

The chain recombines TRBV7-3 with TRBJ2-3, with TRBD2 identical over 7 bases. CDR3 length equals 16 residues. The germline CDR1 and CDR2 sequences are SGHTA and FQGTGA. The V and J ends lost 5 bases and 0 bases, in that order; junction bases with no gene match: 8. In nucleotides, the CDR3 is TGTGCCAGCAGCAGTGCTAGCGGCGGTAGCACAGATACGCAGTATTTT. Amino acids: CASSSASGGSTDTQYF.

CDR3 region: CASGHANYGYTF. DNA for the CDR3: TGTGCCAGTGGACACGCTAACTATGGCTACACCTTC. The gene calls are TRBV19 and TRBJ1-2; tentative D call: TRBD1 (5 bases). This CDR3 comprises 12 residues. V lost 8 bases and J 0 bases, leaving 7 bases between the germline ends. Germline-derived CDR1 and CDR2 are LNHDA and SQIVND (reference sequence). Full variable domain (missing parts from reference TRBV19 and TRBJ1-2): DGGITQSPKYLFRKEGQNVTLSCEQNLNHDAMYWYRQDPGQGLRLIYYSQIVNDFQKGDIAEGYSVSREKKESFPLTVTSAQKNPTAFYLCASGHANYGYTFGSGTRLTVV.

The chain couples TRBV6-5 to TRBJ2-1, with a possible D match to TRBD2 (6 bases). Germline lookup yields CDR1 MNHEY and CDR2 SVGAGI. V lost 5 bases, J lost 6 bases, and 17 bases lay in between. This CDR3 is 15 amino acids long. Written as DNA, the CDR3 is TGTGCCAGCAGTCCCCACGGCGGGGCTACCAATGAGCAGTTCTTC. This codes for CASSPHGGATNEQFF.